The 31 T cell receptor beta chains in this list originate from one sample, sequenced in a study of shared clonotypes between healthy human individuals. Sequencing was performed with immunoSEQ multiplex PCR; in TCRdb, only in-frame clones are kept and a portion is missing. Of some 650,000 clones listed, more than 95% were seen once; the top ten hold 0.045% to 0.06%. Sequenced: naive CD4+ T cells sorted from blood. Subset in this sample: CD45RA+ positively selected. The receptors were sampled from a woman aged 25 to 39 in good health.

This sequence joins TRBV29-1 and TRBJ2-7; TRBD1 matches 8 bases. The CDR3 covers 15 residues. After removal of 2 bases from V and 6 bases from J, the junction contained 12 bases not matched to a gene. The germline V gene has CDR1 SQVTM and CDR2 ANQGSEA. The CDR3 coding sequence is TGCAGCGTTGAATTCGACGCCAGGGGGCGTGGCGAGCAGTACTTC. Amino acids: CSVEFDARGRGEQYF.

The chain recombines TRBV29-1 with TRBJ1-2; D not certain. Trimming took off 1 base at V and 2 bases at J, with 8 bases between the two ends. The length of the CDR3 is 13 residues. Per germline, CDR1 SQVTM and CDR2 ANQGSEA. The CDR3 sequence: CSVEVGSNYGYTF. CDR3 DNA sequence: TGCAGCGTTGAAGTTGGGAGCAACTATGGCTACACCTTC.

The CDR3 spells CAWGRRGGLNNEQFF. The DNA for the CDR3 is TGTGCCTGGGGTCGTCGGGGCGGGCTCAACAATGAGCAGTTCTTC. V is TRBV30 and J is TRBJ2-1, with D perhaps matching TRBD1 or TRBD2 (5 bases each). V was clipped by 5 bases and J by 5 bases, with 19 bases between them. CDR3 length equals 15 residues. Germline assignment: CDR1 GTSNPN and CDR2 SVGIG (reference sequence).

This sequence joins TRBV18 and TRBJ2-1; 7 bases are a match to TRBD1. This CDR3 is 17 amino acids long. Trimming at V came to 4 bases and at J to 0 bases, leaving 9 bases not matched to a gene. CDR1 KGHSH and CDR2 LQKENI come from the germline V gene. DNA for the CDR3: TGTGCCAGCTCACTCGCGACAGGGCCGAGCTCCTACAATGAGCAGTTCTTC. Protein sequence: CASSLATGPSSYNEQFF.

This clone was detected only a few times. This rearrangement joins TRBV7-9 to TRBJ1-2, with 7 bases aligning to TRBD1. J gave up 6 bases and V 1 base, and 8 bases lay outside the gene matches. CDR1 SEHNR and CDR2 FQNEAQ come from the germline V gene (reference sequence). The CDR3 has 15 amino acids. The DNA for the CDR3 is TGTGCCAGCAGCTTAGTGGAAGGGACAGCCGATGGCTACACCTTC. As protein: CASSLVEGTADGYTF.

The CDR3 coding sequence is TGTGCCAGTAGTCGGGACAGGGGAACGAATTCACCCCTCCACTTT. Its translation: CASSRDRGTNSPLHF. The chain is built from TRBV19 and TRBJ1-6; TRBD1 matches at 10 bases. Germline V gene sequence: CDR1 LNHDA, CDR2 SQIVND (reference sequence). The CDR3 sequence is 15 residues long. J lost 7 bases, V lost 5 bases, and 5 bases had no gene match.

The count of this clone is one. This rearrangement joins TRBV19 to TRBJ2-2; D is unresolved. The length of the CDR3 is 14 residues. Trimming left V 10 bases short and J 0 bases short, with 12 bases between. In germline, CDR1 is LNHDA, CDR2 SQIVND (reference sequence). CDR3 DNA: TGTGCCATTAGCCGGACGGCGAACACCGGGGAGCTGTTTTTT. It translates to CAISRTANTGELFF.

J is TRBJ1-2 and V is TRBV28, with TRBD1 identical over 8 bases. In germline, CDR1 is MDHEN, CDR2 SYDVKM. The CDR3 runs to 14 residues. J lost 5 bases, V lost 2 bases, and 4 bases had no gene match. CDR3 sequence reads: CASSLTGGIYGYTF. The CDR3 nucleotides read TGTGCCAGCAGTTTAACAGGGGGGATATATGGCTACACCTTC.

CDR3 protein: CASSESDSYGYTF. CDR3 nucleotides: TGCGCCAGCAGTGAGTCTGACAGCTATGGCTACACCTTC. The J gene is TRBJ1-2, the V gene TRBV10-2; tentatively, D is TRBD1 (5 bases). The CDR3 loop spans 13 amino acids. Trimming pared 0 bases from V and 4 bases from J, leaving 6 bases between. Germline CDR1 WSHSY, CDR2 SAAADI.

The chain recombines TRBV18 with TRBJ1-5; no firm D call. Germline V gene data show CDR1 as KGHSH and CDR2 as LQKENI. This CDR3 is built from 13 residues. Trimming removed 2 bases at V and 2 bases at J, with 4 bases between. The CDR3 spells CASSPERNQPQHF. The CDR3 DNA reads TGTGCCAGCTCACCAGAACGCAATCAGCCCCAGCATTTT. The whole variable domain, filled in from reference TRBV18 and TRBJ1-5, reads NAGVMQNPRHLVRRRGQEARLRCSPMKGHSHVYWYRQLPEEGLKFMVYLQKENIIDESGMPKERFSAEFPKEGPSILRIQQVVRGDSAAYFCASSPERNQPQHFGDGTRLSIL.

The chain carries TRBV6-1 and TRBJ2-4; D gene ambiguous. Germline CDR1 and CDR2: MNHNS and SASEGT. The CDR3 totals 15 residues. The germline V and J ends were trimmed by 0 bases and 15 bases, with 21 bases remaining between them. The CDR3 coding sequence is TGTGCCAGCAGTGAAGCTCCCGAATACGGAGAAAACCCGTACTTC. Protein product: CASSEAPEYGENPYF.

For this clone: Different DNA sequences within this sample yield the same CDR3. The chain uses TRBV30 and TRBJ1-5; D is unresolved. V gave up 2 bases and J gave up 1 base, with 6 bases separating them. The CDR3 contains 13 residues. Germline CDR1 GTSNPN, CDR2 SVGIG (reference sequence). The CDR3 spells CAWSRDSNQPQHF. The CDR3 nucleotides are TGTGCCTGGAGTCGAGACAGCAATCAGCCCCAGCATTTT.

This chain joins TRBV19 and TRBJ1-1; 9 nucleotides align to TRBD1. V lost 6 bases, J lost 6 bases, and 5 bases stayed unmatched. Per the germline V gene, CDR1 is LNHDA and CDR2 is SQIVND (reference sequence). The CDR3 contains 13 residues. CDR3 bases: TGTGCCAGTAGCCGCACAGGGGGCCCTGAAGCTTTCTTT. Its translation is CASSRTGGPEAFF.

The V gene is TRBV5-1, the J gene TRBJ1-2, with 9 bases aligning to TRBD1. Germline V gene data show CDR1 as SGHRS and CDR2 as YFSETQ. The CDR3 extends over 15 amino acids. The V and J ends lost 0 bases and 6 bases, in that order; junction bases with no gene match: 6. The CDR3 loop reads CASSLAPDRGDGYTF. The CDR3 bases are TGCGCCAGCAGCTTGGCCCCGGACAGGGGAGATGGCTACACCTTC.

This chain uses TRBV30 with TRBJ2-1; D possibly corresponds to TRBD2 (6 bases). CDR1 and CDR2 (germline): GTSNPN, SVGIG (reference sequence). The CDR3 totals 13 residues. The V end lost 3 bases, the J end lost 7 bases, and 13 bases lay between the germline ends. CDR3 in amino acids: CAWSDPRGNEQFF. The CDR3, as DNA: TGTGCCTGGAGCGACCCCCGGGGGAATGAGCAGTTCTTC. Filled out from reference TRBV30 and TRBJ2-1, the complete variable domain reads SQTIHQWPATLVQPVGSPLSLECTVEGTSNPNLYWYRQAAGRGLQLLFYSVGIGQISSEVPQNLSASRPQDRQFILSSKKLLLSDSGFYLCAWSDPRGNEQFFGPGTRLTVL.

The chain joins TRBV11-2 to TRBJ2-7; D might be TRBD1 (5 bases). The CDR3 has 15 amino acids. CDR1 SGHAT and CDR2 FQNNGV come from the germline V gene. V shed 2 bases and J shed 0 bases, with 11 bases lying between them. CDR3 loop: CASSLFRASSYEQYF. CDR3 bases: TGTGCCAGCAGCTTATTCAGGGCTAGCTCCTACGAGCAGTACTTC.

This sequence joins TRBV2 and TRBJ2-4; D remains unclear. Germline loops: CDR1 SNHLY, CDR2 FYNNEI. Trimming took off 5 bases at V and 6 bases at J, with 8 bases between the two ends. The CDR3 totals 12 residues. The CDR3 nucleotides are TGTGCCAGCAGTCTCACTGGAAACATTCAGTACTTC. It encodes CASSLTGNIQYF.

J is TRBJ2-1 and V is TRBV18, with 7 bases matching TRBD2. The CDR3 length is 16 residues. With 3 bases clipped from V and 7 bases from J, the junction kept 12 bases outside the gene matches. In germline, CDR1 is KGHSH, CDR2 LQKENI. CDR3: CASSPAVSGIGNEQFF. The CDR3 DNA reads as TGTGCCAGCTCACCCGCAGTGAGCGGGATAGGAAATGAGCAGTTCTTC.

The J gene is TRBJ2-7, the V gene TRBV6-1; D is undetermined. Trimming shortened V by 0 bases and J by 2 bases, and 11 bases separated the two germline ends. Germline V lookup: CDR1 MNHNS, CDR2 SASEGT. The CDR3 extends over 15 amino acids. The chain's CDR3 is CASSEAPSRTYEQYF. The CDR3 nucleotides are TGTGCCAGCAGTGAAGCGCCTTCCAGGACCTACGAGCAGTACTTC.

The V and J genes are TRBV28 and TRBJ2-5, with TRBD1 matching over 7 bases. J gave up 1 base and V 5 bases, and 4 bases lay outside the gene matches. The CDR3 has 14 residues. Germline V lookup: CDR1 MDHEN, CDR2 SYDVKM. CDR3 residues: CASSPGTAQETQYF. For the CDR3, the DNA is TGTGCCAGCAGTCCCGGGACAGCCCAAGAGACCCAGTACTTC.

The rearrangement joins TRBV28 to TRBJ1-2, with TRBD1 matching 11 bases. The CDR3 has 15 residues. The V gene's germline CDR1 is MDHEN and CDR2 SYDVKM. With 6 bases clipped from V and 4 bases from J, the junction kept 7 bases outside the gene matches. The CDR3 is CASSFPGTGGYGYTF. CDR3 coding DNA: TGTGCCAGCAGCTTCCCCGGGACAGGGGGCTATGGCTACACCTTC.

For the CDR3, the DNA is TGCGCCAGCAGCTTGAATCAGGGGTCCTACGAGCAGTACTTC. Translation: CASSLNQGSYEQYF. The J gene is TRBJ2-7, the V gene TRBV5-1; TRBD1 is a possible D gene (6 bases). Trimming removed 1 base at V and 1 base at J, with 9 bases between. This CDR3 contains 14 residues. Germline loops: CDR1 SGHRS, CDR2 YFSETQ.

V and J are TRBV6-5 and TRBJ2-7, with TRBD2 as a possible D gene (7 bases). The CDR3 covers 15 residues. The V end was cut by 2 bases, the J end by 4 bases, with 15 bases between. Looked up from germline, CDR1 is MNHEY and CDR2 is SVGAGI. The CDR3 sequence is CASSYLGGAGYEQYF. The CDR3, as DNA: TGTGCCAGCAGTTACCTGGGGGGGGCTGGTTACGAGCAGTACTTC.

Only a few counts were recorded for this clone. This chain uses TRBV6-5 with TRBJ1-5; a possible D gene is TRBD1 (5 bases). The germline gives CDR1 MNHEY, CDR2 SVGAGI. Trimming took off 5 bases at V and 2 bases at J, with 13 bases between the two ends. This CDR3 comprises 15 residues. CDR3 sequence reads: CASSKLGTGNQPQHF. DNA for the CDR3: TGTGCCAGCAGTAAACTGGGGACGGGCAATCAGCCCCAGCATTTT.

The V and J genes are TRBV11-2 and TRBJ2-1, with 10 positions matching TRBD2. Germline-derived CDR1 and CDR2 are SGHAT and FQNNGV. CDR3 length equals 15 residues. V shed 4 bases and J 6 bases; nucleotides not matched to a gene: 6. The CDR3 nucleotides read TGTGCCAGCAGCTCAACTAGCGGGATTGGCAATGAGCAGTTCTTC. Translation: CASSSTSGIGNEQFF.

To note about this clone: The sample contains more than one DNA sequence encoding this CDR3. This chain uses TRBV28 with TRBJ2-3; no clear D gene. Trimming pared 4 bases from V and 1 base from J, leaving 6 bases between. Per germline, CDR1 MDHEN and CDR2 SYDVKM. The CDR3 sequence is 13 residues long. The CDR3 DNA reads as TGTGCCAGCAGTTCAGCCGGCACAGATACGCAGTATTTT. Residues: CASSSAGTDTQYF.

The chain recombines TRBV18 with TRBJ2-5; perhaps TRBD2 as D (5 bases). This CDR3 has 11 residues. Germline V gives CDR1 KGHSH, CDR2 LQKENI. The V end lost 11 bases, the J end lost 1 base, and 8 bases lay between the germline ends. The chain's CDR3 is CASGVQETQYF. CDR3 in DNA: TGTGCCTCCGGGGTCCAAGAGACCCAGTACTTC.

The DNA for the CDR3 is TGCGCCAGCAGCTTGGTCCAGGGTTCTGAAGCTTTCTTT. Translation gives CASSLVQGSEAFF. The chain recombines TRBV5-1 with TRBJ1-1, with D perhaps TRBD1 (5 bases). Trimming left V 0 bases short and J 6 bases short, with 9 bases between. The CDR3 length is 13 residues. Germline assignment: CDR1 SGHRS and CDR2 YFSETQ.

This clone showed up just once. The chain has TRBV5-4 and TRBJ2-1; D unclear. The CDR3 is made up of 12 amino acids. V lost 0 bases to trimming and J lost 9 bases, with 7 bases between them. Germline values: CDR1 SGHNT, CDR2 YYREEE (reference sequence). In DNA, the CDR3 is TGTGCCAGCAGCTTGGGGGGTGGTGAGCAGTTCTTC. This encodes CASSLGGGEQFF.

The chain uses TRBV2 and TRBJ1-6, with D unresolved. The CDR3 totals 14 residues. Deletions cut 7 bases from V and 6 bases from J, with 13 bases between. Germline CDR1 is SNHLY and CDR2 is FYNNEI. The CDR3 DNA follows: TGTGCCAGCACCTTCGACACCACTAATTCACCCCTCCACTTT. This encodes CASTFDTTNSPLHF.

The V gene is TRBV6-6, the J gene TRBJ2-1; 11 bases are shared with TRBD2. In germline, CDR1 is MNHNY, CDR2 SVGAGI (reference sequence). This CDR3 spans 15 amino acids. With V trimmed by 5 bases and J by 2 bases, 2 bases remained unmatched. DNA of the CDR3: TGTGCCAGCAGTGGGACTAGCGGACCCTACAATGAGCAGTTCTTC. Translated: CASSGTSGPYNEQFF.